What follows are 13 T cell receptor beta chains derived from one specimen sequenced in a study of cytomegalovirus exposure and HLA in healthy donors. Researchers ran the PCR with 60 Vbeta and 13 Jbeta primers. Measured with immunoSEQ multiplex PCR; TCRdb has only the in-frame clones, and not every one. The sample shows about 160,000 clones, roughly 65% of them seen only once. Sequencing used PBMCs. These TCRs come from a man younger than 35 in good health and CMV-seropositive.

This clone was detected only a few times. Additional DNA sequences in this sample encode the identical CDR3. This sequence joins TRBV28 and TRBJ1-1; D unclear. The CDR3 spans 14 residues. The V gene's germline CDR1 is MDHEN and CDR2 SYDVKM. Between the trimmed V and J ends, which lost 2 bases and 0 bases, there was a span of 7 bases. CDR3 DNA sequence: TGTGCCAGCAGTTTAGGGCAGATGAACACTGAAGCTTTCTTT. It encodes CASSLGQMNTEAFF. Together with reference TRBV28 and TRBJ1-1, the CDR3 gives the full variable domain: DVKVTQSSRYLVKRTGEKVFLECVQDMDHENMFWYRQDPGLGLRLIYFSYDVKMKEKGDIPEGYSVSREKKERFSLILESASTNQTSMYLCASSLGQMNTEAFFGQGTRLTVV.

This clone was found a few times. V and J are TRBV19 and TRBJ1-5; the match to TRBD1 covers 7 bases. Per the germline V gene, CDR1 is LNHDA and CDR2 is SQIVND (reference sequence). Germline trimming cut 5 bases from V and 4 bases from J; bases unmatched to any gene: 5. The CDR3 has 14 amino acids. CDR3 amino acids: CASSYGTANQPQHF. DNA of the CDR3: TGTGCCAGTAGTTACGGGACAGCTAATCAGCCCCAGCATTTT.

This clone was seen only once. The chain has TRBV4-1 and TRBJ1-1; 7 nucleotides line up with TRBD1. Losses at the gene ends were 4 bases for V and 7 bases for J; bases not matched to a gene: 18. The CDR3 runs 17 residues. Looked up from germline, CDR1 is MGHRA and CDR2 is YSYEKL. CDR3 amino acids: CASSPSQGRRGYIEAFF. CDR3 nucleotides: TGCGCCAGCAGCCCTTCACAGGGGAGGAGAGGGTATATTGAAGCTTTCTTT.

This clone was seen a few times. The chain is built from TRBV10-3 and TRBJ2-1; D might be TRBD2 (5 bases). The CDR3 extends over 13 amino acids. The germline CDR1 and CDR2 sequences are ENHRY and SYGVKD. Trimming left V 4 bases short and J 1 base short, with 5 bases between. Here the CDR3 DNA reads TGTGCCATCAGTGGCGGGTCCTACAATGAGCAGTTCTTC. Translating gives CAISGGSYNEQFF.

V usage is TRBV7-8 and J usage is TRBJ2-3, with TRBD2 matching over 7 bases. The CDR3 extends over 16 amino acids. Germline trimming cut 5 bases from V and 0 bases from J; bases unmatched to any gene: 8. Germline CDR1 SGHVS, CDR2 FQNEAQ. CDR3 sequence (DNA): TGTGCCAGCAGCCCCCGGGGGGTTCTAAGCACAGATACGCAGTATTTT. Translating it yields CASSPRGVLSTDTQYF. The full variable domain, its missing parts supplied by reference TRBV7-8 and TRBJ2-3, is GAGVSQSPRYKVAKRGQDVALRCDPISGHVSLFWYQQALGQGPEFLTYFQNEAQLDKSGLPSDRFFAERPEGSVSTLKIQRTQQEDSAVYLCASSPRGVLSTDTQYFGPGTRLTVL.

The J gene is TRBJ2-3, the V gene TRBV7-9; tentative D call: TRBD1 (6 bases). This CDR3 spans 15 amino acids. Germline loops: CDR1 SEHNR, CDR2 FQNEAQ (reference sequence). Trimming took 6 bases from V and 3 from J, leaving 16 bases between them. The CDR3 region is CASRVSAGETDTQYF. The CDR3 DNA is TGTGCCAGCAGGGTGTCGGCAGGGGAGACAGATACGCAGTATTTT.

The chain uses TRBV11-3 and TRBJ2-7; TRBD2 aligns across 11 bases. Trimming cost V 6 bases and J 7 bases; bases outside gene matches: 8. Germline V CDR1 and CDR2: SGHNT, YENEEA. There are 14 residues in the CDR3. Here the CDR3 DNA reads TGTGCCAGCAGTCTAGCGGGAGGCGTTGGAGAGCAGTACGTC. It specifies CASSLAGGVGEQYV.

The sample holds a few counts of this clone. This sequence joins TRBV5-4 and TRBJ2-5; TRBD2 matches 13 bases. The CDR3 loop spans 15 amino acids. Germline values: CDR1 SGHNT, CDR2 YYREEE (reference sequence). The V gene end was trimmed by 4 bases and the J gene end by 3 bases; junction bases not matched to a gene: 3. The CDR3 reads CASSGGTSGEETQYF. In DNA, the CDR3 is TGTGCCAGCAGCGGCGGGACTAGCGGGGAAGAGACCCAGTACTTC. The whole variable domain, filled in from reference TRBV5-4 and TRBJ2-5, reads ETGVTQSPTHLIKTRGQQVTLRCSSQSGHNTVSWYQQALGQGPQFIFQYYREEENGRGNFPPRFSGLQFPNYSSELNVNALELDDSALYLCASSGGTSGEETQYFGPGTRLLVL.

The chain carries TRBV7-6 and TRBJ1-2, with 11 bases aligning to TRBD1. Germline CDR1 and CDR2: SGHVS and FNYEAQ. Trimming removed 5 bases from V and 4 bases from J; junction bases left unmatched: 6. The CDR3 extends over 15 amino acids. The CDR3 protein is CASSAGQGVGYGYTF. DNA for the CDR3: TGTGCCAGCAGCGCGGGACAGGGGGTTGGCTATGGCTACACCTTC.

The chain employs TRBV5-6 and TRBJ2-5; D unresolved. Deletions cut 4 bases from V and 5 bases from J, with 21 bases between. CDR1 is SGHDT and CDR2 is YYEEEE in the germline V gene. The CDR3 is 16 amino acids. This CDR3 is CASSLPIEDFGETQYF. As DNA, the CDR3 is TGTGCCAGCAGCCTACCAATCGAAGACTTCGGGGAGACCCAGTACTTC.

V and J are TRBV5-6 and TRBJ2-3; tentatively, D is TRBD1 (5 bases). Trimming took off 4 bases at V and 4 bases at J, with 19 bases between the two ends. Germline V gene data show CDR1 as SGHDT and CDR2 as YYEEEE. This CDR3 spans 16 amino acids. CDR3: CASSLTGTAVADTQYF. The CDR3 coding sequence is TGTGCCAGCAGCCTCACAGGAACAGCTGTCGCAGATACGCAGTATTTT.

J is TRBJ1-5 and V is TRBV30, with D tentatively TRBD1 (6 bases). V shed 7 bases and J shed 4 bases, with 11 bases lying between them. CDR1 and CDR2 from the germline V gene are GTSNPN and SVGIG (reference sequence). This CDR3 region has 12 residues. Here the CDR3 DNA reads TGTGCCTCCCGGACAGAAAATCAGCCCCAGCATTTT. This sequence encodes CASRTENQPQHF. The whole variable domain, filled in from reference TRBV30 and TRBJ1-5, reads SQTIHQWPATLVQPVGSPLSLECTVEGTSNPNLYWYRQAAGRGLQLLFYSVGIGQISSEVPQNLSASRPQDRQFILSSKKLLLSDSGFYLCASRTENQPQHFGDGTRLSIL.

The chain links TRBV6-5 to TRBJ1-1; perhaps TRBD1 as D (6 bases). There are 14 residues in the CDR3. Germline V gene sequence: CDR1 MNHEY, CDR2 SVGAGI. The ends were cut back, 2 bases at V and 3 bases at J, with 10 bases in the middle. The CDR3 sequence is CASSYRDTYTEAFF. CDR3 in DNA: TGTGCCAGCAGTTACCGGGACACTTACACTGAAGCTTTCTTT.